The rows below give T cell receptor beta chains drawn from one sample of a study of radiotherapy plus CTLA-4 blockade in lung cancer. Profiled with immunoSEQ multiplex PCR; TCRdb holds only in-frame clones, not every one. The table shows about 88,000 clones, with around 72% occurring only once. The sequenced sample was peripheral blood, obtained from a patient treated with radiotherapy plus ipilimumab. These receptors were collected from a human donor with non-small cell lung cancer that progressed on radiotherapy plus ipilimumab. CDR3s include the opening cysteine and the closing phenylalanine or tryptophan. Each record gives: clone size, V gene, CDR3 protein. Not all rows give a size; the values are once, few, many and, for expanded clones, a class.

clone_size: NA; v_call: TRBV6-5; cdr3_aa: CASSYAQRGGDNEQFF
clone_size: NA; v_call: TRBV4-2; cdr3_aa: CASSPRTGDTEAFF
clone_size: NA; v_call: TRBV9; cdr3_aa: CASSTQGGGNTEAFF
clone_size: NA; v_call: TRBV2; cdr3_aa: CASSASSGANVLTF
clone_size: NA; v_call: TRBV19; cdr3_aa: CASSLQGAHNEQFF
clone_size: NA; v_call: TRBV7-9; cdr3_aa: CASSPGMGEKLFF
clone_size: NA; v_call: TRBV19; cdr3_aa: CASSISVGGDTQYF
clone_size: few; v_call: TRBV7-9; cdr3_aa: CASSLFDRGEDTQYF
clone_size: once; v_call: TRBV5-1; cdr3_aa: CASSSGNTGGPGELFF
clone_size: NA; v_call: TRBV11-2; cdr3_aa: CASSSSQGAYEQYF
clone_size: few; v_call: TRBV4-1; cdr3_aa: CASSQGPTYEQYF
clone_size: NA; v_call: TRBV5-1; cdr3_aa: CASSPDRGGTGELFF
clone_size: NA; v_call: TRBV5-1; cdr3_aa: CASSPGAGRGTPGYEQYF
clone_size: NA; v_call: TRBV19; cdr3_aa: CASGPKNNEQFF
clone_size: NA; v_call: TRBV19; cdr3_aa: CASSTGDRGGETQYF
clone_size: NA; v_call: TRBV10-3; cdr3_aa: CAIWAIPYGYTF
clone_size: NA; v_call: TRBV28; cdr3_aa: CASSLNRDTEAFF
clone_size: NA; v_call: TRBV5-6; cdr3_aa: CASSYWSSGPGNEQFF
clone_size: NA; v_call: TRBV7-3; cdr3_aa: CASSSGATGEQYF
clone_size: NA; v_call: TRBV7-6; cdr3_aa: CASSLTYEQYF
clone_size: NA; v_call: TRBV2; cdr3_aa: CASSERGGPFYEQYF
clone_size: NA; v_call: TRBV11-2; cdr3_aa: CASSLGGSYEQYF
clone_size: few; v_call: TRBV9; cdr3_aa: CASSPDSSAPYEQYF
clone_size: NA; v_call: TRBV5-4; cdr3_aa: CASSFGGRGTDTQYF
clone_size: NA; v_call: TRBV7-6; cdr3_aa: CASSLEAVNTEAFF
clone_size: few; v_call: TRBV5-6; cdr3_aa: CASSWTGSTEAFF
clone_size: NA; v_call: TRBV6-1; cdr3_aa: CASTFRGAYEQYF
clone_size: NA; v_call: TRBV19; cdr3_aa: CASRNPSGSYNEQFF
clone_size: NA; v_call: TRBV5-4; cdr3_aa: CASSSGTGRDQPQHF
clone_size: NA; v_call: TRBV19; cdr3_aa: CASSTRLGALYEQYF
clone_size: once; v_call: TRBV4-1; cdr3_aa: CASSQGGGQTGEKLFF
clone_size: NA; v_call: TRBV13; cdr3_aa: CASSSTGGYEQYF
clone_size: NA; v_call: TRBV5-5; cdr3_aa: CASTFGEGASGEQYF
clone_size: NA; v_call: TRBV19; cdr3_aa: CASSSGQREAFF
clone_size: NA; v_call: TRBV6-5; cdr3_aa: CASSATRGGLGEQFF
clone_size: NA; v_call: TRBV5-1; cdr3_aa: CASSLANNEQFF
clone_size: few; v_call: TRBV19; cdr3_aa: CASTGAVGSPLHF
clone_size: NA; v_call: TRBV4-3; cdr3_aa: CASSQADSSGYEQYF
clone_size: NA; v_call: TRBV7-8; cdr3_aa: CASSLVRGLASTNTGELFF
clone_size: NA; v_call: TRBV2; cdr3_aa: CASGTGGETQYF
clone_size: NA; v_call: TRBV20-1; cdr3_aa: CSATDNYGYTF
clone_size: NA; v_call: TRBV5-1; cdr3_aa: CASSSTGRHQETQYF
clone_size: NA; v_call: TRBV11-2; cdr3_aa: CASSWAANGEKLFF
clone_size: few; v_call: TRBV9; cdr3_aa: CASSATGTGNSGNTIYF
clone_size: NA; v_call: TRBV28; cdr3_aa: CASSGNSNQPQHF
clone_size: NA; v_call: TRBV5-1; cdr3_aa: CASRGGRESSYEQYF
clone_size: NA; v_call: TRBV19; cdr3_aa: CASSTPGQVYEQYF
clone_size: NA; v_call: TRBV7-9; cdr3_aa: CASSFGTGDSPLHF
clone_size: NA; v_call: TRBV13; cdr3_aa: CASRRAGADQPQHF
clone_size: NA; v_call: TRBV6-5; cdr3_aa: CASAQGPSYGYTF
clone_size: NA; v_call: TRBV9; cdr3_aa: CASSVEGSSPNEQFF
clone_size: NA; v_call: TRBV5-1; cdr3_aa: CASSLLGRGVQETQYF
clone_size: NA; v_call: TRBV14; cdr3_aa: CASSQAPGRLAGVHEQFF
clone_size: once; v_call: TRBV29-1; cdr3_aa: CSVVVGAAINEKLFF
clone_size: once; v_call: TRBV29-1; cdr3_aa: CSVEEERGFNNEQFF
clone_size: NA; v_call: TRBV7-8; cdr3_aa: CASSTGTTATGELFF
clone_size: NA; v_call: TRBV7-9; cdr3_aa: CASSPLAGERAYEQYF
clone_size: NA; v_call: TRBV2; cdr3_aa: CASNTGLSSFYEQYF
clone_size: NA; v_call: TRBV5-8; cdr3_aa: CASSLDAGELFF